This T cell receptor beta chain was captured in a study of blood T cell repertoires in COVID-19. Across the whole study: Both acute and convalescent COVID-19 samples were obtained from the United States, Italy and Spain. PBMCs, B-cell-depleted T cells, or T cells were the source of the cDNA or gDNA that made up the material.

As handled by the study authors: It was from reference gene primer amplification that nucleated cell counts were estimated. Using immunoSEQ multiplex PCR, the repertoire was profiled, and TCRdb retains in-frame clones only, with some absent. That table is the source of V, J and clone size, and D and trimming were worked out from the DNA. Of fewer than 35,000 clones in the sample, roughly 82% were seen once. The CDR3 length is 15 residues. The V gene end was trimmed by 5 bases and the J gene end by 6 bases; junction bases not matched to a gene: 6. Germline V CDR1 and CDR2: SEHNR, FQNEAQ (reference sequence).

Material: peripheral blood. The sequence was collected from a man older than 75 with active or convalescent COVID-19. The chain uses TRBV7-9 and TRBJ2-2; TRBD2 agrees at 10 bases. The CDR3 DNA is TGTGCCAGCAGCCCTGGGACTAGCGCATCCGGGGAGCTGTTTTTT. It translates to CASSPGTSASGELFF.